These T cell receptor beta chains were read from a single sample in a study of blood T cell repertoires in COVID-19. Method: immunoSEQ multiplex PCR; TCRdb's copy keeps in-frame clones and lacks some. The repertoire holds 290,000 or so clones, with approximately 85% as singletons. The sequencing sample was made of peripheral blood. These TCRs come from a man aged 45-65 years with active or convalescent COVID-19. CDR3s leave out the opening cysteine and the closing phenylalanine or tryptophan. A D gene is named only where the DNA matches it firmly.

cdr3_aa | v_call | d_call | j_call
ASSSGTSKGTDTQY | TRBV7-6 | TRBD2 | TRBJ2-3
ASGRLSADTQY | TRBV6-5 | . | TRBJ2-3
ASSAGGRETQY | TRBV4-3 | TRBD2 | TRBJ2-5
ASSMVITSTDTQY | TRBV5-1 | . | TRBJ2-3
ASSTTPLAGYNEQF | TRBV19 | TRBD2 | TRBJ2-1
ASSETSSNEQF | TRBV7-2 | TRBD2 | TRBJ2-1
ASTLQEGSNSPLH | TRBV2 | . | TRBJ1-6
SVGVRGRSSYNEQF | TRBV29-1 | . | TRBJ2-1
ASSSRQGAGYEQY | TRBV5-1 | TRBD1 | TRBJ2-7
ASAGNLYNEQF | TRBV19 | . | TRBJ2-1
AWRKASGGNEQF | TRBV30 | TRBD2 | TRBJ2-1
ASSLRSLGSTEAF | TRBV11-2 | . | TRBJ1-1
ASSLAVAGGETQY | TRBV5-4 | TRBD2 | TRBJ2-5
ASSLTTAAWDEQF | TRBV7-3 | . | TRBJ2-1
ASSYLGPTRTQY | TRBV27 | . | TRBJ2-5
ASSRTSGAYNEQF | TRBV2 | TRBD2 | TRBJ2-1
ASSGERDSWVVGTEAF | TRBV2 | . | TRBJ1-1